The 25 T cell receptor beta chains in this list originate from one sample, sequenced in a study of cytomegalovirus exposure and HLA in healthy donors. The PCR was carried out with 60 Vbeta primers and 13 Jbeta primers. Clones were read by immunoSEQ multiplex PCR, and TCRdb kept only the in-frame ones, dropping some. The sample has approximately 80,000 clones, around 70% seen once; the top ten hold about a fifth. The sequenced material came from PBMCs. These receptors were taken from a young man in good health and CMV-seropositive.

The rearrangement uses TRBV5-1 and TRBJ2-7, with D perhaps matching TRBD1 (5 bases). From germline, CDR1 is SGHRS and CDR2 YFSETQ. The CDR3 contains 11 residues. Trimming cost V 2 bases and J 6 bases, with 6 bases left between them. CDR3 DNA: TGCGCCAGCAGCTTTAGGGGCGAGCAGTACTTC. Protein sequence: CASSFRGEQYF.

This chain connects TRBV6-5 to TRBJ2-1, with D tentatively TRBD1 (5 bases). V shed 4 bases and J shed 6 bases, with 16 bases lying between them. This CDR3 is 15 amino acids long. Germline CDR1 is MNHEY and CDR2 is SVGAGI. The CDR3 here is CASSFHLQGGNEQFF. In nucleotides, the CDR3 is TGTGCCAGCAGTTTTCATCTTCAGGGTGGCAATGAGCAGTTCTTC.

The CDR3 region is CASSLGAPETQYF. DNA for the CDR3: TGTGCCAGCAGCTTAGGGGCCCCAGAGACCCAGTACTTC. J is TRBJ2-5 and V is TRBV7-3; tentative D call: TRBD1 (5 bases). The V gene's germline CDR1 is SGHTA and CDR2 FQGTGA. Trimming pared 2 bases from V and 4 bases from J, leaving 8 bases between. This CDR3 contains 13 residues.

V and J are TRBV4-3 and TRBJ2-7; unclear D gene. Looked up from germline, CDR1 is LGHNA and CDR2 is YSLEER. The CDR3 runs to 14 residues. V shed 1 base and J shed 2 bases, with 9 bases lying between them. The CDR3 region is CASSQAERAYEQYF. CDR3 coding DNA: TGCGCCAGCAGCCAAGCTGAACGAGCCTACGAGCAGTACTTC.

For the CDR3, the DNA is TGTGCCAGTACCCAAAGTAGCTCCTATAATTCACCCCTCCACTTT. The encoded protein is CASTQSSSYNSPLHF. The chain carries TRBV19 and TRBJ1-6; D unresolved. With 7 bases removed from V and 0 bases from J, the gap between germline ends came to 10 bases. The germline CDR1 and CDR2 sequences are LNHDA and SQIVND (reference sequence). This CDR3 has 15 residues.

The V gene is TRBV25-1, the J gene TRBJ2-7, with a weak D call TRBD1 (6 bases). The CDR3 runs to 15 residues. Trimming removed 4 bases at V and 4 bases at J, with 17 bases between. CDR1 is MGHDK, CDR2 SYGVNS, per germline. The CDR3: CASSGETGWGYEQYF. Written as DNA, the CDR3 is TGTGCCAGCAGTGGCGAGACAGGCTGGGGGTACGAGCAGTACTTC.

J is TRBJ2-2 and V is TRBV5-4; 8 bases map to TRBD1. Germline V gene data show CDR1 as SGHNT and CDR2 as YYREEE (reference sequence). V was clipped by 2 bases and J by 6 bases; unmatched bases: 9. This CDR3 has 16 residues. CDR3 nucleotides: TGTGCCAGCAGCTTCGGAGACAGGGGAATCCCCGGGGAGCTGTTTTTT. Amino acids: CASSFGDRGIPGELFF.

V usage is TRBV15 and J usage is TRBJ1-1; 8 bases are shared with TRBD1. From germline, CDR1 is LNHNV and CDR2 YYDKDF (reference sequence). The CDR3 is made up of 15 amino acids. Trimming removed 3 bases from V and 4 bases from J; junction bases left unmatched: 7. In DNA form, the CDR3 reads TGTGCCACCAGCAGCAGGGGGCGAGGGGTCACTGAAGCTTTCTTT. Its protein is CATSSRGRGVTEAFF.

The CDR3 DNA reads TGCGCCAGCAGCCAAGTCTGGGGGGGCGGGAGATTAGATACGCAGTATTTT. The encoded protein is CASSQVWGGGRLDTQYF. V gene TRBV4-3 combines with J gene TRBJ2-3; a possible D gene is TRBD2 (7 bases). Germline CDR1 LGHNA, CDR2 YSLEER. The V end lost 1 base, the J end lost 5 bases, and 19 bases lay between the germline ends. The CDR3 is made up of 17 amino acids.

The chain uses TRBV19 and TRBJ1-2, with 8 positions matching TRBD1. Unmatched junction bases numbered 2, after V lost 3 bases and J lost 2 bases. Per the germline V gene, CDR1 is LNHDA and CDR2 is SQIVND (reference sequence). There are 14 residues in the CDR3. This CDR3 is CASSIDRGNYGYTF. The CDR3 region has the DNA TGTGCCAGTAGTATCGACAGGGGAAACTATGGCTACACCTTC.

The genes are TRBV6-1 and TRBJ1-2; 9 bases map to TRBD1. This CDR3 spans 17 amino acids. Per germline, CDR1 MNHNS and CDR2 SASEGT. V was clipped by 0 bases and J by 3 bases; unmatched bases: 8. The DNA of the CDR3 is TGTGCCAGCAGTGAAGCCGGGACAGGGCACCCCGACTATGGCTACACCTTC. It is translated as CASSEAGTGHPDYGYTF.

The V call is TRBV28, the J call TRBJ1-2; D uncertain. Trimming left V 11 bases short and J 2 bases short, with 9 bases between. The V gene's germline CDR1 is MDHEN and CDR2 SYDVKM. CDR3 length: 11 amino acids. The CDR3 is CAVGRNYGYTF. CDR3 in DNA: TGTGCCGTTGGGCGCAACTATGGCTACACCTTC.

In this sample, this clone turned up once. The rearrangement joins TRBV5-1 to TRBJ2-5, with D possibly TRBD1 on 5 matching bases. V was trimmed by 5 bases and J by 5 bases, leaving 13 bases between them. The CDR3 totals 13 residues. From germline, CDR1 is SGHRS and CDR2 YFSETQ. CDR3 nucleotides: TGCGCCAGCAGTAGCAGGGCTGGTGAGACCCAGTACTTC. Translating it yields CASSSRAGETQYF.

The gene calls are TRBV7-9 and TRBJ2-6; D is uncertain. CDR3 length: 18 residues. Germline CDR1 reads SEHNR; CDR2 reads FQNEAQ (reference sequence). Trimming took 5 bases from V and 0 from J, leaving 17 bases between them. The CDR3 nucleotides are TGTGCCAGCAGCCCCCCGGCAGGTTTAAGCTCTGGGGCCAACGTCCTGACTTTC. It is translated as CASSPPAGLSSGANVLTF.

CDR3 DNA: TGTGCCAGCAGTGAATACGGGGATAACACCATATATTTT. This sequence encodes CASSEYGDNTIYF. The chain carries TRBV25-1 and TRBJ1-3; D not resolved. Germline CDR1 MGHDK, CDR2 SYGVNS. The V end was cut by 0 bases, the J end by 7 bases, with 7 bases between. CDR3 size: 13 residues.

This sequence joins TRBV5-6 and TRBJ1-1, with D possibly being TRBD1 (5 bases). Germline V gene data show CDR1 as SGHDT and CDR2 as YYEEEE. Trimming shortened V by 4 bases and J by 1 base, and 11 bases separated the two germline ends. The CDR3 has 14 amino acids. This CDR3 is CASSLRGGNTEAFF. CDR3 DNA: TGTGCCAGCAGCCTAAGGGGAGGGAACACTGAAGCTTTCTTT.

This clone has a handful of counts. V gene TRBV11-2 combines with J gene TRBJ1-1; tentative D call: TRBD1 (5 bases). Germline CDR1 SGHAT, CDR2 FQNNGV. The CDR3 contains 15 residues. V lost 5 bases, J lost 1 base, and 14 bases lay in between. The CDR3 loop is CASSPLGGTNTEAFF. DNA for the CDR3: TGTGCCAGCAGCCCATTGGGGGGTACGAACACTGAAGCTTTCTTT.

The chain employs TRBV11-2 and TRBJ2-1, with D perhaps TRBD2 (6 bases). Trimming left V 7 bases short and J 5 bases short, with 12 bases between. The germline V gene encodes CDR1 SGHAT and CDR2 FQNNGV. CDR3 length: 13 residues. CDR3 residues: CASTPTRNNEQFF. In DNA, the CDR3 is TGTGCCAGCACCCCGACTAGGAACAATGAGCAGTTCTTC.

This rearrangement joins TRBV7-3 to TRBJ2-1, with TRBD1 matching over 9 bases. V was pared by 0 bases and J by 7 bases, with 7 bases of the junction left unmatched. In germline, CDR1 is SGHTA, CDR2 FQGTGA. CDR3 size: 16 residues. The CDR3 DNA reads TGTGCCAGCAGCTTAACGAGTGGACAGGGGCGGAATGAGCAGTTCTTC. Protein sequence: CASSLTSGQGRNEQFF.

V and J are TRBV27 and TRBJ2-3, with 7 positions matching TRBD2. Germline V gene lookup returns CDR1 MNHEY and CDR2 SMNVEV (reference sequence). V dropped 6 bases and J dropped 3; count of bases not matched to a gene: 9. This CDR3 comprises 15 residues. The CDR3 is CASRPLGEGTDTQYF. CDR3 DNA: TGTGCCAGCAGGCCCCTGGGGGAGGGAACAGATACGCAGTATTTT.

This clone was counted once. The V call is TRBV5-1, the J call TRBJ2-1, with D possibly matching TRBD2 (5 bases). From germline, CDR1 is SGHRS and CDR2 YFSETQ. This CDR3 is 15 amino acids long. V lost 4 bases, J lost 0 bases, and 11 bases lay in between. The CDR3 here is CASSTRGSSYNEQFF. In DNA, the CDR3 is TGCGCCAGCAGCACGCGAGGGAGCTCCTACAATGAGCAGTTCTTC.

The rearrangement joins TRBV7-4 to TRBJ1-5; the D gene is possibly TRBD1 (5 bases). V was pared by 5 bases and J by 0 bases, with 8 bases between. Germline CDR1 SGHVT, CDR2 SQSDAQ. The CDR3 contains 14 residues. CDR3: CASSPRVSNQPQHF. The CDR3 DNA is TGTGCCAGCAGCCCCAGGGTTAGCAATCAGCCCCAGCATTTT. Filled out from reference TRBV7-4 and TRBJ1-5, the complete variable domain reads GAGVSQSPRYKVAKRGRDVALRCDSISGHVTLYWYRQTLGQGSEVLTYSQSDAQRDKSGRPSGRFSAERPERSVSTLKIQRTEQGDSAVYLCASSPRVSNQPQHFGDGTRLSIL.

This clone was counted a single time. The V call is TRBV7-9, the J call TRBJ1-4; 7 bases match TRBD1. The CDR3 loop spans 14 amino acids. The germline V gene has CDR1 SEHNR and CDR2 FQNEAQ (reference sequence). V was clipped by 8 bases and J by 7 bases; unmatched bases: 10. DNA for the CDR3: TGTGCCAGCTCTCCTCGGACAGGCGGTGAAAAACTGTTTTTT. This translates into CASSPRTGGEKLFF.

This rearrangement joins TRBV2 to TRBJ2-5, with TRBD2 identical over 7 bases. The V gene end was trimmed by 3 bases and the J gene end by 6 bases; junction bases not matched to a gene: 10. CDR3 length: 15 residues. Germline values: CDR1 SNHLY, CDR2 FYNNEI. CDR3 sequence: CASSDWEGLKKTQYF. The DNA of the CDR3 is TGTGCCAGCAGTGATTGGGAGGGCCTAAAGAAGACCCAGTACTTC.

The chain links TRBV2 to TRBJ2-7; 8 bases align to TRBD2. This CDR3 spans 17 amino acids. The ends lost 4 bases at V and 5 bases at J; junction bases unmatched: 16. CDR1 is SNHLY, CDR2 FYNNEI, per germline. In DNA, the CDR3 is TGTGCCAGCAGTGCGGGGGTGGGACGGGAGGGTATCGACGAGCAGTACTTC. Amino acids: CASSAGVGREGIDEQYF.